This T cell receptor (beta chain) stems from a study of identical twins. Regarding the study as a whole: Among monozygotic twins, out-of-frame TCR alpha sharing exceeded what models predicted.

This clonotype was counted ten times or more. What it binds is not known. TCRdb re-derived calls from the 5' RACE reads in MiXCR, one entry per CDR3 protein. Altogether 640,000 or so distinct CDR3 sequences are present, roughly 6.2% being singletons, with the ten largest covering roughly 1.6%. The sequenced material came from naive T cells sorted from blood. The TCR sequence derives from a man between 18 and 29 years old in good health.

The CDR3 protein is CASRTGGRVGDEQFF. For the CDR3, the DNA is TGTGCCAGCAGGACCGGCGGGAGGGTTGGCGATGAGCAGTTCTTC. V usage is TRBV2 and J usage is TRBJ2-1, with 9 bases lining up with TRBD2. In germline, CDR1 is SNHLY, CDR2 FYNNEI. This CDR3 contains 15 residues. Trimming removed 6 bases from V and 8 bases from J; junction bases left unmatched: 11. The variable domain in full, completed from reference TRBV2 and TRBJ2-1, reads EPEVTQTPSHQVTQMGQEVILRCVPISNHLYFYWYRQILGQKVEFLVSFYNNEISEKSEIFDDQFSVERPDGSNFTLKIRSTKLEDSAMYFCASRTGGRVGDEQFFGPGTRLTVL.